This T cell receptor beta chain was retrieved from a study of Graves' ophthalmopathy and Graves' hyperthyroidism. Study results and caveats: Cross-validated, the 13-signature model showed 87.88%/81.08% sensitivity/specificity, and 80%/75% in the test set. Blood shared most expanded thyroid clonotypes above 0.001 frequency.

The V end lost 6 bases, the J end lost 7 bases, and 21 bases lay between the germline ends. The CDR3 has 14 residues. Germline V gene sequence: CDR1 SQVTM, CDR2 ANQGSEA. As regards this clonotype: As yet, its antigen is unknown.

The authors used Ficoll-Paque density gradient centrifugation to separate PBMCs. The input was around 9 ml of fresh peripheral blood. Amplification of TCR beta CDR3 regions used RNA transcripts. Investigators did first-round RT-PCR with HTBI primers, then second-round multiplex PCR. TCRdb re-derived calls from the multiplex PCR reads in MiXCR, one entry per CDR3 protein. The profile shows around 670,000 distinct CDR3 sequences, 35% to 50% of them singletons. The sample consisted of peripheral blood. The TCR sequence derives from an adult man with Graves' ophthalmopathy. The V gene is TRBV29-1, the J gene TRBJ1-1; D call uncertain. CDR3 loop: CSVRTGIRSYEAFF. DNA for the CDR3: TGCAGCGTCCGCACTGGGATCAGATCCTATGAAGCTTTCTTT. Combining the CDR3 with reference TRBV29-1 and TRBJ1-1 gives the whole variable domain SAVISQKPSRDICQRGTSLTIQCQVDSQVTMMFWYRQQPGQSLTLIATANQGSEATYESGFVIDKFPISRPNLTFSTLTVSNMSPEDSSIYLCSVRTGIRSYEAFFGQGTRLTVV.